These T cell receptor beta chains were read from a single sample in a study of T cells after yellow fever vaccination. Each CDR3 protein is one row after TCRdb ran MiXCR on the 5' RACE reads. The sample holds about 260,000 distinct CDR3 sequences, about an eighth seen once. Specimen: CD4+ T cells sorted from PBMCs, collected 45 days after the yellow fever booster vaccination. The origin of the receptors is a young man who received the YFV17D yellow fever vaccine. Both conserved end residues are part of each CDR3. The D gene is left open where the match is weak. Clone size is not always given. Where it is, it says once, few, many or a class for expanded clones.

>few|TRBD2|TRBV7-9|TRBJ2-7
CASSSTSGSIDEQYF
TGTGCCAGCAGCTCGACTAGCGGGAGTATTGACGAGCAGTACTTC
>NA|TRBD1|TRBV27|TRBJ2-2
CASRRQGTGELFF
TGTGCCAGCAGGAGACAGGGCACCGGGGAGCTGTTTTTT
>few|NA|TRBV5-1|TRBJ2-5
CASSLPFRETQYF
TGCGCCAGCAGCTTACCCTTTCGCGAGACCCAGTACTTC
>NA|NA|TRBV24-1|TRBJ2-7
CATSDSYEQYF
TGTGCCACCAGTGACTCCTACGAGCAGTACTTC
>NA|NA|TRBV20-1|TRBJ2-4
CSARDKHSNKNIQYF
TGCAGTGCTAGAGATAAACACAGTAACAAAAACATTCAGTACTTC
>NA|NA|TRBV7-2|TRBJ1-1
CASSFSQNTEAFF
TGTGCCAGCAGCTTCTCACAGAACACTGAAGCTTTCTTT
>many|TRBD1|TRBV29-1|TRBJ2-3
CSVWTGVDTQYF
TGCAGCGTTTGGACAGGGGTAGATACGCAGTATTTT
>few|NA|TRBV29-1|TRBJ2-1
CSVPKGSSYNEQFF
TGCAGCGTCCCTAAGGGTAGCTCCTACAATGAGCAGTTCTTC
>many|TRBD1|TRBV28|TRBJ2-1
CASSSPLGAGGSRNEQFF
TGTGCCAGCAGTTCCCCCCTCGGGGCAGGGGGCAGTCGGAATGAGCAGTTCTTC
>NA|NA|TRBV20-1|TRBJ1-6
CSAKFLGQPYNSPLHF
TGCAGTGCTAAGTTCCTCGGACAGCCTTATAATTCACCCCTCCACTTT
>few|NA|TRBV7-6|TRBJ2-1
CASSRGGTVSSYNEQFF
TGTGCCAGCAGCCGCGGGGGGACAGTAAGCTCCTACAATGAGCAGTTCTTC
>NA|TRBD1|TRBV7-2|TRBJ2-2
CASSPITGGGGELFF
TGTGCCAGCAGCCCCATAACAGGGGGTGGCGGGGAGCTGTTTTTT
>few|NA|TRBV18|TRBJ1-1
CASTREGSTEAFF
TGTGCCAGCACGAGGGAAGGGTCCACTGAAGCTTTCTTT
>few|TRBD1|TRBV6-5|TRBJ2-2
CASSSPMPGTGRIGELFF
TGTGCCAGCAGTTCGCCCATGCCCGGGACAGGGAGGATCGGGGAGCTGTTTTTT
>few|TRBD1|TRBV5-6|TRBJ1-1
CASSYDRGGVNTEAFF
TGTGCCAGCAGCTACGACAGGGGAGGGGTGAACACTGAAGCTTTCTTT
>NA|TRBD1|TRBV12-3/TRBV12-4|TRBJ2-5
CASNGTEQETQYF
TGTGCCAGCAACGGGACAGAGCAAGAGACCCAGTACTTC
>few|NA|TRBV5-1|TRBJ2-3
CASSLEGIGDTQYF
TGCGCCAGCAGCTTGGAAGGGATAGGAGATACGCAGTATTTT
>once|NA|TRBV27|TRBJ2-1
CASSFYKGGNNEQFF
TGTGCCAGCAGTTTCTACAAGGGAGGTAACAATGAGCAGTTCTTC
>few|NA|TRBV7-8|TRBJ2-3
CASSTGFGTDTQYF
TGTGCCAGCAGCACGGGGTTCGGGACAGATACGCAGTATTTT
>few|NA|TRBV12-3/TRBV12-4|TRBJ2-1
CASSWGGGRQQFF
TGTGCCAGCAGTTGGGGAGGAGGGAGGCAGCAGTTCTTC
>NA|NA|TRBV10-2|TRBJ2-7
CASVLSGQGEQYF
TGCGCCAGCGTTCTTAGCGGGCAGGGGGAGCAGTACTTC
>many|NA|TRBV5-1|TRBJ2-5
CASSLVAYGEETQYF
TGCGCCAGCAGCTTGGTCGCTTACGGAGAAGAGACCCAGTACTTC
>few|NA|TRBV3-1|TRBJ2-6
CASSQGLRSGANVLTF
TGTGCCAGCAGCCAAGGACTCCGCTCTGGGGCCAACGTCCTGACTTTC
>NA|TRBD2|TRBV3-1|TRBJ2-5
CASSQIGPSGRVPTQYF
TGTGCCAGCAGCCAAATAGGTCCTAGCGGGAGGGTGCCGACCCAGTACTTC
>NA|NA|TRBV12-3/TRBV12-4|TRBJ2-1
CASSQNWEQFF
TGTGCCAGCAGCCAGAATTGGGAGCAGTTCTTC
>few|TRBD2|TRBV5-1|TRBJ2-5
CASSPGRPQVETQYF
TGCGCCAGCAGCCCCGGGAGGCCTCAGGTGGAGACCCAGTACTTC
>NA|NA|TRBV20-1|TRBJ1-1
CSAVGGLNTEAFF
TGCAGTGCCGTAGGCGGGCTGAACACTGAAGCTTTCTTT
>NA|TRBD2|TRBV7-2|TRBJ2-4
CASSLAAGGKLAGIQYF
TGTGCCAGCAGCTTAGCGGCAGGGGGGAAACTAGCGGGTATTCAGTACTTC
>once|NA|TRBV18|TRBJ2-2
CAISRARAGLNTGELFF
TGTGCCATCTCACGAGCCAGGGCCGGACTGAACACCGGGGAGCTGTTTTTT
>few|NA|TRBV29-1|TRBJ1-1
CSVARDMNTEAFF
TGCAGCGTTGCGAGAGACATGAACACTGAAGCTTTCTTT